This TCR beta chain stems from a study of vaccination and CD4 T cells after COVID-19. In the study overall: Six males and four females, two of them Hispanic, were enrolled as convalescents. Stimulation of cells relied on overlapping spike peptides derived from SARS-CoV-2, HCoV-NL63, HCoV-OC43 and HCoV-229E. Broader study findings: Spike mono-reactivity was found in 304 of 307 vaccine-specific clones from convalescent patients.

The CDR3 loop spans 15 amino acids. After removal of 0 bases from V and 4 bases from J, the junction contained 5 bases not matched to a gene. CDR1 DFQATT and CDR2 SNEGSKA come from the germline V gene (reference sequence). Comment on this clonotype: Its target is unknown.

Treatment: roughly 11-day PBMC culture with coronavirus spike peptide pools or control peptides (ViraFEST assay). The Oncomine TCR Beta short-read assay sequenced DNA from cultured CD4+ T cells. From the PCR reads, TCRdb called clonotypes with MiXCR, one entry per CDR3 protein. Of approximately 2,000 distinct CDR3 sequences listed, about 25% are singletons. The sequencing here drew on CD4+ T cells from blood, cultured in vitro, taken after SARS-CoV-2 vaccination. J is TRBJ2-1 and V is TRBV20-1; TRBD2 matches 8 bases. This clonotype originated in a human donor who had recovered from COVID-19. CDR3 residues: CSAREPLAAYNEQFF. In nucleotides, the CDR3 is TGCAGTGCTAGAGAACCACTAGCGGCTTACAATGAGCAGTTCTTC.